This is a list of T cell receptor beta chains from one sample in a study of cytomegalovirus exposure and HLA in healthy donors. Repertoires were generated with immunoSEQ multiplex PCR, while TCRdb's copy carries only in-frame clones and drops some. The top ten hold under 4.5% of the sample, which has about 130,000 clones, roughly 80% seen once. The sequenced sample consisted of PBMCs. These receptors originate from a man aged 18 to 29 in good health and CMV-seropositive. The CDR3 runs from the conserved cysteine through the conserved F or W. A D gene is named only where the DNA matches it firmly. Expanded clones get a size class; other rows say once, few or many, or leave the size out.

NA	NA	TRBV7-2	TRBJ2-3	CASSRYADTQYF	TGTGCCAGCAGCCGATACGCGGATACGCAGTATTTT
TRBD1	once	TRBV5-1	TRBJ1-2	CASSLGDRSIYGYTF	TGCGCCAGCAGCTTGGGGGACAGGAGTATCTATGGCTACACCTTC
NA	NA	TRBV7-8	TRBJ1-1	CASSPFRGMNTEAFF	TGTGCCAGCAGCCCTTTTCGGGGAATGAACACTGAAGCTTTCTTT
NA	NA	TRBV27	TRBJ2-7	CASSFRGLYEQYF	TGTGCCAGCAGTTTTAGGGGCTTGTACGAGCAGTACTTC
NA	NA	TRBV9	TRBJ2-6	CASRGSSGANVLTF	TGTGCCAGTAGAGGGTCATCTGGGGCCAACGTCCTGACTTTC
TRBD1	NA	TRBV5-1	TRBJ1-5	CASSTGPDRDPQHF	TGCGCCAGCAGCACAGGCCCTGACAGGGATCCCCAGCATTTT
TRBD2	NA	TRBV5-4	TRBJ2-5	CASSSGTRQETQYF	TGTGCCAGCAGCTCCGGGACTAGGCAAGAGACCCAGTACTTC
NA	NA	TRBV7-2	TRBJ1-1	CASSFRRVDEAFF	TGTGCCAGCAGCTTTCGCAGGGTCGATGAAGCTTTCTTT
TRBD1	NA	TRBV25-1	TRBJ2-2	CASRRPGTGGSGTGELFF	TGTGCCAGCAGGAGACCCGGGACAGGGGGATCTGGCACCGGGGAGCTGTTTTTT
TRBD2	NA	TRBV4-3	TRBJ2-7	CASSRGLAGVYEQYF	TGCGCCAGCAGCCGCGGACTAGCGGGAGTCTACGAGCAGTACTTC
NA	NA	TRBV23-1	TRBJ2-5	CASSQSYREETQYF	TGCGCCAGCAGTCAATCCTACAGGGAGGAGACCCAGTACTTC
NA	NA	TRBV30	TRBJ2-7	CAFFKQKAAYEQYF	TGTGCTTTTTTCAAGCAGAAGGCGGCATACGAGCAGTACTTC
NA	NA	TRBV11-2	TRBJ2-7	CASSPRSDGLYEQYF	TGTGCCAGCAGCCCCAGGTCTGACGGACTTTACGAGCAGTACTTC
NA	NA	TRBV9	TRBJ1-2	CASTRVLGGYTF	TGTGCCAGCACGCGGGTTCTGGGTGGCTACACCTTC
NA	NA	TRBV27	TRBJ1-5	CASSLLAGQPQHF	TGTGCCAGCAGTTTATTGGCGGGGCAGCCCCAGCATTTT
NA	NA	TRBV5-1	TRBJ2-3	CASSLALADTQYF	TGCGCCAGCAGCTTGGCCCTCGCAGATACGCAGTATTTT
TRBD2	NA	TRBV5-1	TRBJ2-5	CASSQRLAGAETQYF	TGCGCCAGCAGCCAAAGACTAGCGGGAGCAGAGACCCAGTACTTC
NA	NA	TRBV7-9	TRBJ1-1	CASSPTTVNTEAFF	TGTGCCAGCAGCCCCACGACAGTGAACACTGAAGCTTTCTTT
NA	NA	TRBV7-2	TRBJ2-3	CASSLSPLRADTQYF	TGTGCCAGCAGCTTATCCCCCCTACGCGCAGATACGCAGTATTTT
TRBD1	NA	TRBV5-1	TRBJ1-6	CASSLTQGLDDSPLHF	TGCGCCAGCAGCTTGACACAGGGGCTAGATGACTCACCCCTCCACTTT
TRBD2	NA	TRBV5-4	TRBJ2-7	CASSPGGSPSSYEQYF	TGTGCCAGCAGCCCGGGGGGGTCCCCCTCATCCTACGAGCAGTACTTC
NA	NA	TRBV11-3	TRBJ2-2	CASSLRLAGAYTGELFF	TGTGCCAGCAGCTTACGGCTAGCAGGGGCGTATACCGGGGAGCTGTTTTTT
TRBD1	NA	TRBV19	TRBJ1-5	CASSILDRGLQPQHF	TGTGCCAGTAGTATATTGGACAGGGGGCTGCAGCCCCAGCATTTT
NA	NA	TRBV7-6	TRBJ2-7	CASSLRGDSLSSYEQYF	TGTGCCAGCAGCTTAAGGGGGGACAGTTTATCCTCCTACGAGCAGTACTTC
NA	NA	TRBV4-3	TRBJ2-4	CASSQVEGSQQYF	TGCGCCAGCAGCCAAGTCGAGGGCTCGCAGCAGTACTTC
TRBD1	once	TRBV6-5	TRBJ1-6	CASSYSLTGTSPLHF	TGTGCCAGCAGTTACTCGTTGACAGGGACCTCACCCCTCCACTTT
TRBD1	NA	TRBV4-2	TRBJ1-2	CASSQQGVYGYTF	TGTGCCAGCAGCCAGCAGGGGGTATATGGCTACACCTTC
NA	once	TRBV4-3	TRBJ1-2	CASSQENRENYGYTF	TGCGCCAGCAGCCAAGAGAATAGGGAGAACTATGGCTACACCTTC